The present T cell receptor beta chain was sequenced within a study of T cells in Graves' hyperthyroidism and ophthalmopathy. The source material, RNA transcripts, was used to amplify TCR beta CDR3 regions. An initial round of RT-PCR targeting the TCR CDR3 relied on the HTBI primer set. TCRdb processed the multiplex PCR reads anew with MiXCR; each CDR3 protein has one entry. The table includes approximately 270,000 distinct CDR3 sequences, about 15% detected once. Ten or more counts support this clonotype. CDR1 SGHDT and CDR2 YYEEEE come from the germline V gene. V was cut by 4 bases and J by 1 base, with 8 bases left in between. The CDR3 length is 13 residues.

Source material: blood. The clonotype comes from a woman between 40 and 55 years old with Graves' hyperthyroidism that later progressed to Graves' ophthalmopathy. The J gene is TRBJ1-2, the V gene TRBV5-6; D ambiguous. In DNA, the CDR3 is TGTGCCAGCAGCCCCCAGGTTAACTATGGCTACACCTTC. It translates to CASSPQVNYGYTF.